This passage covers 17 T cell receptor beta chains from one sample sequenced in a study of OX40 agonist ivuxolimab in advanced cancers. TCRdb's table, derived via immunoSEQ multiplex PCR, lists solely in-frame clones and lacks some. The profile shows tens of thousands of clones, around four fifths of them singletons. Sequences were derived from CD4+ or CD8+ T cells sorted from blood, sampled in a trial of the OX40 agonist ivuxolimab. Receptors were obtained from an adult with an advanced solid tumor such as melanoma, head and neck, liver or kidney cancer.

The gene calls are TRBV18 and TRBJ2-3; D is ambiguous. Germline V gene lookup returns CDR1 KGHSH and CDR2 LQKENI. With 4 bases removed from V and 0 bases from J, the gap between germline ends came to 5 bases. The CDR3 is 13 amino acids. Written as DNA, the CDR3 is TGTGCCAGCTCACAAAGTAGCACAGATACGCAGTATTTT. Residues: CASSQSSTDTQYF.

V is TRBV19 and J is TRBJ2-7, with 7 positions matching TRBD1. Germline CDR1 and CDR2: LNHDA and SQIVND (reference sequence). Losses at the gene ends were 9 bases for V and 5 bases for J; bases not matched to a gene: 10. The CDR3 contains 13 residues. CDR3 loop: CASGQALLDEQYF. The CDR3 region has the DNA TGTGCCAGCGGACAGGCTTTGCTTGACGAGCAGTACTTC.

The rearrangement links TRBV30 to TRBJ2-3, with D possibly TRBD2 on 6 matching bases. Germline V gene sequence: CDR1 GTSNPN, CDR2 SVGIG (reference sequence). Deletions cut 0 bases from V and 5 bases from J, with 12 bases between. The CDR3 spans 14 residues. The CDR3 spells CAWSVWQGGDTQYF. In DNA form, the CDR3 reads TGTGCCTGGAGTGTATGGCAGGGAGGAGATACGCAGTATTTT. Full variable domain (rest looked up from reference TRBV30 and TRBJ2-3): SQTIHQWPATLVQPVGSPLSLECTVEGTSNPNLYWYRQAAGRGLQLLFYSVGIGQISSEVPQNLSASRPQDRQFILSSKKLLLSDSGFYLCAWSVWQGGDTQYFGPGTRLTVL.

The chain is built from TRBV5-1 and TRBJ1-2, with 8 bases identical to TRBD1. Germline V gene sequence: CDR1 SGHRS, CDR2 YFSETQ. J gave up 5 bases and V 0 bases, and 6 bases lay outside the gene matches. The CDR3 consists of 15 residues. The CDR3 is CASSLGSGQVYGYTF. The DNA for the CDR3 is TGCGCCAGCAGCTTGGGGTCGGGACAGGTATATGGCTACACCTTC.

The rearrangement links TRBV19 to TRBJ2-2, with a tentative D call TRBD1 (6 bases). The V end was cut by 2 bases, the J end by 5 bases, with 9 bases between. Per the germline V gene, CDR1 is LNHDA and CDR2 is SQIVND (reference sequence). This CDR3 spans 14 amino acids. The CDR3 here is CASSISTGTGELFF. CDR3 in DNA: TGTGCCAGTAGTATATCTACAGGGACCGGGGAGCTGTTTTTT.

The V and J genes are TRBV9 and TRBJ2-7; D might be TRBD2 (5 bases). The V gene lost 3 bases and the J gene lost 3 bases, with 16 bases spanning the gap. This CDR3 region has 15 residues. Germline V gene lookup returns CDR1 SGDLS and CDR2 YYNGEE. The CDR3: CASSARTDSSYEQYF. The DNA of the CDR3 is TGTGCCAGCAGCGCGAGGACGGACTCGAGCTACGAGCAGTACTTC. The full variable domain, rest sourced from reference TRBV9 and TRBJ2-7, is DSGVTQTPKHLITATGQRVTLRCSPRSGDLSVYWYQQSLDQGLQFLIQYYNGEERAKGNILERFSAQQFPDLHSELNLSSLELGDSALYFCASSARTDSSYEQYFGPGTRLTVT.

The chain recombines TRBV30 with TRBJ2-3, with TRBD2 matching 9 bases. V shed 2 bases and J 1 base; nucleotides not matched to a gene: 4. The CDR3 spans 15 residues. CDR1 and CDR2 from the germline V gene are GTSNPN and SVGIG (reference sequence). CDR3 protein: CAWSSRLAGTDTQYF. The CDR3, as DNA: TGTGCCTGGAGTTCACGACTAGCGGGCACAGATACGCAGTATTTT.

This chain uses TRBV6-6 with TRBJ1-4; D gene unclear. The CDR3 has 13 amino acids. Looked up from germline, CDR1 is MNHNY and CDR2 is SVGAGI (reference sequence). The V gene lost 6 bases and the J gene lost 8 bases, with 13 bases spanning the gap. In DNA, the CDR3 is TGTGCCAGCAGCCCCTCCCCTTTGGAAAAACTGTTTTTT. This encodes CASSPSPLEKLFF.

This sequence joins TRBV7-2 and TRBJ2-5; TRBD2 matches 9 bases. V shed 1 base and J 5 bases; nucleotides not matched to a gene: 8. Germline V lookup: CDR1 SGHTA, CDR2 FQGNSA. The CDR3 totals 16 residues. CDR3 bases: TGTGCCAGCAGCTTAGGGCGTAGCGGGGGTGGGGAGACCCAGTACTTC. It yields the protein CASSLGRSGGGETQYF.

The chain recombines TRBV25-1 with TRBJ2-1, with D tentatively TRBD2 (6 bases). Trimming shortened V by 2 bases and J by 4 bases, and 12 bases separated the two germline ends. Germline V gene lookup returns CDR1 MGHDK and CDR2 SYGVNS. This CDR3 comprises 15 residues. The CDR3 spells CASSETWGEYNEQFF. Written as DNA, the CDR3 is TGTGCCAGCAGTGAAACCTGGGGGGAATACAATGAGCAGTTCTTC. The variable domain in full, with the rest retrieved from reference TRBV25-1 and TRBJ2-1, is EADIYQTPRYLVIGTGKKITLECSQTMGHDKMYWYQQDPGMELHLIHYSYGVNSTEKGDLSSESTVSRIRTEHFPLTLESARPSHTSQYLCASSETWGEYNEQFFGPGTRLTVL.

This clone was seen only a few times. The V and J genes are TRBV6-6 and TRBJ1-2; the D is unclear. The length of the CDR3 is 15 residues. V was clipped by 2 bases and J by 3 bases, with 13 bases between them. Germline lookup yields CDR1 MNHNY and CDR2 SVGAGI (reference sequence). The CDR3 nucleotides are TGTGCCAGCAGTTACGAGAGAAGTTGGGACTATGGCTACACCTTC. Translated: CASSYERSWDYGYTF.

Only a few counts were recorded for this clone. The chain joins TRBV30 to TRBJ2-6; 8 bases fit TRBD1. With 4 bases clipped from V and 4 bases from J, the junction kept 12 bases outside the gene matches. In germline, CDR1 is GTSNPN, CDR2 SVGIG (reference sequence). The CDR3 is made up of 17 amino acids. The CDR3 DNA follows: TGTGCCTGGACCCGGGGCAGGGGGCGGCCAGGGGCCAACGTCCTGACTTTC. Protein: CAWTRGRGRPGANVLTF.

The rearrangement joins TRBV5-6 to TRBJ2-6; D is unclear. In germline, CDR1 is SGHDT, CDR2 YYEEEE. The CDR3 spans 16 residues. V gave up 1 base and J gave up 1 base, with 9 bases separating them. Written as DNA, the CDR3 is TGTGCCAGCAGCTTGTTAGGCAGTTCTGGGGCCAACGTCCTGACTTTC. This translates into CASSLLGSSGANVLTF.

The chain employs TRBV11-3 and TRBJ2-1, with TRBD2 as a possible D gene (5 bases). This CDR3 comprises 15 residues. Germline V gene sequence: CDR1 SGHNT, CDR2 YENEEA. The V end was cut by 5 bases, the J end by 2 bases, with 13 bases between. CDR3 sequence reads: CASSVAAGTYNEQFF. The CDR3 DNA sequence: TGTGCCAGCAGCGTCGCGGCGGGTACCTACAATGAGCAGTTCTTC.

The chain carries TRBV7-9 and TRBJ1-5, with TRBD1 as a possible D gene (5 bases). The CDR3 is 13 amino acids. With 7 bases removed from V and 4 bases from J, the gap between germline ends came to 11 bases. Germline V gene sequence: CDR1 SEHNR, CDR2 FQNEAQ (reference sequence). DNA of the CDR3: TGTGCCAGCACCACAGGAGTGAATCAGCCCCAGCATTTT. This encodes CASTTGVNQPQHF. Combining the CDR3 with reference TRBV7-9 and TRBJ1-5 gives the whole variable domain DTGVSQNPRHKITKRGQNVTFRCDPISEHNRLYWYRQTLGQGPEFLTYFQNEAQLEKSRLLSDRFSAERPKGSFSTLEIQRTEQGDSAMYLCASTTGVNQPQHFGDGTRLSIL.

The chain carries TRBV27 and TRBJ1-1; D is unresolved. The CDR3 extends over 14 amino acids. Between the trimmed V and J ends, which lost 0 bases and 0 bases, there was a span of 5 bases. CDR1 is MNHEY, CDR2 SMNVEV, per germline (reference sequence). Here the CDR3 DNA reads TGTGCCAGCAGTTTATCCGCCTTGAACACTGAAGCTTTCTTT. The encoded protein is CASSLSALNTEAFF.

The chain recombines TRBV4-1 with TRBJ2-2, with 10 bases aligning to TRBD2. V dropped 6 bases and J dropped 5; count of bases not matched to a gene: 6. This CDR3 is 15 amino acids long. CDR1 is MGHRA, CDR2 YSYEKL, per germline. The CDR3 DNA sequence: TGCGCCAGCAGAACTAGCGGGGCTGGGACCGGGGAGCTGTTTTTT. The encoded protein is CASRTSGAGTGELFF.